The 29 T cell receptor beta chains below all came from one sample that was sequenced in a study of control samples from healthy donors and cancer patients (dated by TCRdb to 2018 to 2021). The receptor library was made with the immunoSEQ multiplex PCR assay. As stored in TCRdb, this immuneACCESS dataset retains in-frame rearrangements with V and J assigned. A fraction of the clones does not appear; measured against another copy, unresolved V genes explain less than half of the discrepancy, and the remainder lacks a known reason. The sample has 45,000 to 60,000 clones on record, about four fifths of them singletons. 10% of the sample rests with the top ten. Sequencing input: blood. Receptors originate from a man between 65 and 85 years old in good health.

This chain joins TRBV19 and TRBJ1-2, with 11 nucleotides matching TRBD1. V was clipped by 2 bases and J by 7 bases; unmatched bases: 12. The germline V gene encodes CDR1 LNHDA and CDR2 SQIVND (reference sequence). The CDR3 covers 17 residues. Written as DNA, the CDR3 is TGTGCCAGTAGTATAAGGGGCCTTGGACAGGGGGCAAGTGGCTACACCTTC. Its protein is CASSIRGLGQGASGYTF.

V and J are TRBV5-4 and TRBJ1-5, with a possible D match to TRBD1 (5 bases). Germline CDR1 reads SGHNT; CDR2 reads YYREEE (reference sequence). Between the trimmed V and J ends, which lost 1 base and 3 bases, there was a span of 8 bases. The CDR3 extends over 14 amino acids. The DNA of the CDR3 is TGTGCCAGCAGCTTGCAAGGGGTCAATCAGCCCCAGCATTTT. This sequence encodes CASSLQGVNQPQHF.

The chain carries TRBV7-8 and TRBJ2-5, with D unresolved. CDR1 and CDR2 from the germline V gene are SGHVS and FQNEAQ. The CDR3 runs to 16 residues. Trimming removed 5 bases at V and 0 bases at J, with 16 bases between. CDR3 sequence: CASSPSGLGYQETQYF. In DNA, the CDR3 is TGTGCCAGCAGCCCCTCTGGCCTCGGGTACCAAGAGACCCAGTACTTC.

This clone appeared a single time. The sample holds other DNA sequences that translate to the same CDR3. The chain carries TRBV6-5 and TRBJ1-3; D might be TRBD1 (6 bases). Germline values: CDR1 MNHEY, CDR2 SVGAGI. V lost 6 bases and J lost 1, with 13 bases in between. CDR3 size: 15 residues. The CDR3 spells CASRLKGGSGNTIYF. CDR3 DNA sequence: TGTGCCAGCAGACTAAAGGGGGGGTCTGGAAACACCATATATTTT.

The rearrangement uses TRBV7-9 and TRBJ2-1; 7 bases agree with TRBD2. Unmatched junction bases numbered 7, after V lost 7 bases and J lost 7 bases. Per germline, CDR1 SEHNR and CDR2 FQNEAQ (reference sequence). The CDR3 covers 13 residues. The CDR3 is CASIKWEGNEQFF. Here the CDR3 DNA reads TGTGCCAGCATCAAGTGGGAGGGGAATGAGCAGTTCTTC.

The chain joins TRBV11-2 to TRBJ2-1; D unclear. V gave up 5 bases and J gave up 5 bases, with 13 bases separating them. The CDR3 is 14 residues long. Germline-derived CDR1 and CDR2 are SGHAT and FQNNGV. This chain's CDR3 is CASSTNPSDNEQFF. The CDR3 DNA reads as TGTGCCAGCAGCACGAATCCCAGCGACAATGAGCAGTTCTTC.

The chain carries TRBV19 and TRBJ1-6, with D perhaps TRBD1 (5 bases). The germline V and J ends were trimmed by 7 bases and 6 bases, with 13 bases remaining between them. Looked up from germline, CDR1 is LNHDA and CDR2 is SQIVND (reference sequence). This CDR3 contains 14 residues. Written as DNA, the CDR3 is TGTGCCAGTAATCGGGGGGTTGGTAATTCACCCCTCCACTTT. This codes for CASNRGVGNSPLHF.

The V and J genes are TRBV15 and TRBJ2-1, with TRBD2 matching over 9 bases. Germline loops: CDR1 LNHNV, CDR2 YYDKDF (reference sequence). This CDR3 spans 19 amino acids. J gave up 7 bases and V 1 base, and 17 bases lay outside the gene matches. CDR3 in amino acids: CATSRGFQRGLAGLNEQFF. The CDR3, as DNA: TGTGCCACCAGCAGAGGGTTCCAAAGGGGGCTAGCGGGACTTAATGAGCAGTTCTTC.

CDR3 in amino acids: CASSYPGGDTQYF. The CDR3 DNA sequence: TGTGCCAGCAGCTACCCGGGGGGTGATACGCAGTATTTT. The chain has TRBV5-5 and TRBJ2-3, with TRBD2 matching over 7 bases. Looked up from germline, CDR1 is SGHKS and CDR2 is YYEKEE (reference sequence). Trimming cost V 3 bases and J 6 bases; bases outside gene matches: 4. This CDR3 spans 13 amino acids.

This chain joins TRBV27 and TRBJ1-5; 7 bases align to TRBD1. J lost 2 bases, V lost 5 bases, and 6 bases had no gene match. Germline V CDR1 and CDR2: MNHEY, SMNVEV (reference sequence). The CDR3 loop spans 15 amino acids. DNA of the CDR3: TGTGCCAGCAGTCCGACAGGGTCGGGCAATCAGCCCCAGCATTTT. Amino acid sequence: CASSPTGSGNQPQHF.

The chain links TRBV30 to TRBJ2-2, with 8 bases lining up with TRBD1. The germline gives CDR1 GTSNPN, CDR2 SVGIG (reference sequence). The V gene end was trimmed by 4 bases and the J gene end by 4 bases; junction bases not matched to a gene: 14. The CDR3 has 17 residues. DNA of the CDR3: TGTGCCTGGAAGGCACGACCCGGGACAGGAGTCACCGGGGAGCTGTTTTTT. This encodes CAWKARPGTGVTGELFF.

This chain links TRBV4-1 with TRBJ2-1; 7 positions match TRBD2. V lost 3 bases, J lost 10 bases, and 3 bases stayed unmatched. The CDR3 extends over 12 amino acids. From germline, CDR1 is MGHRA and CDR2 YSYEKL. The CDR3 protein is CASSHWTREQFF. CDR3 bases: TGCGCCAGCAGCCATTGGACTAGGGAGCAGTTCTTC.

The chain carries TRBV24-1 and TRBJ2-1; no clear D gene. Trimming shortened V by 4 bases and J by 6 bases, and 12 bases separated the two germline ends. The CDR3 runs to 14 residues. Germline CDR1 reads KGHDR; CDR2 reads SFDVKD. Here the CDR3 DNA reads TGTGCCACCAGTGACCGAAGACGGGTCAATGAGCAGTTCTTC. This translates into CATSDRRRVNEQFF.

V gene TRBV2 combines with J gene TRBJ1-1; D is undetermined. V shed 3 bases and J shed 6 bases, with 5 bases lying between them. CDR1 is SNHLY, CDR2 FYNNEI, per germline. The CDR3 runs to 11 residues. The CDR3 is CASSDLPEAFF. In nucleotides, the CDR3 is TGTGCCAGCAGTGATCTCCCTGAAGCTTTCTTT.

The chain links TRBV9 to TRBJ2-1; 14 nucleotides match TRBD2. This CDR3 comprises 14 residues. Per the germline V gene, CDR1 is SGDLS and CDR2 is YYNGEE. The trim removed 4 bases at V and 10 bases at J, leaving 4 bases unmatched. CDR3 in DNA: TGTGCCAGCAGCTACGGACTAGCGGGAGGAGAGCAGTTCTTC. Translated, it gives CASSYGLAGGEQFF. The complete variable domain, with remaining parts taken from reference TRBV9 and TRBJ2-1, reads DSGVTQTPKHLITATGQRVTLRCSPRSGDLSVYWYQQSLDQGLQFLIQYYNGEERAKGNILERFSAQQFPDLHSELNLSSLELGDSALYFCASSYGLAGGEQFFGPGTRLTVL.

V and J are TRBV6-1 and TRBJ1-4, with D unresolved. V was cut by 2 bases and J by 0 bases, with 13 bases left in between. From germline, CDR1 is MNHNS and CDR2 SASEGT. This CDR3 has 17 residues. CDR3 in DNA: TGTGCCAGCAGTGAATCGGAAGGGAGCACAACTAATGAAAAACTGTTTTTT. This encodes CASSESEGSTTNEKLFF.

The rearrangement joins TRBV24-1 to TRBJ2-3; the match to TRBD1 covers 9 bases. The CDR3 is made up of 15 amino acids. CDR1 and CDR2 (germline): KGHDR, SFDVKD. The J segment lost 1 base and the V segment lost 4 bases, leaving 2 bases of the junction unmatched. The CDR3 nucleotides read TGTGCCACCAGTGACAGGGACAGGGGCACAGATACGCAGTATTTT. Its translation is CATSDRDRGTDTQYF.

V gene TRBV25-1 combines with J gene TRBJ2-1, with D maybe TRBD1 (6 bases). Trimming pared 1 base from V and 6 bases from J, leaving 13 bases between. Germline values: CDR1 MGHDK, CDR2 SYGVNS. This CDR3 is built from 15 residues. As DNA, the CDR3 is TGTGCCAGCAGTGAATTATGGGGGCGCTCCAATGAGCAGTTCTTC. Translating it yields CASSELWGRSNEQFF.

The chain joins TRBV12-3 or TRBV12-4 to TRBJ1-1; D is perhaps TRBD1 (5 bases). The length of the CDR3 is 13 residues. V shed 4 bases and J shed 4 bases, with 10 bases lying between them. CDR3 amino acids: CASSSMGGTEAFF. CDR3 bases: TGTGCCAGCAGTTCTATGGGGGGCACTGAAGCTTTCTTT.

The chain uses TRBV7-2 and TRBJ1-1, with TRBD1 identical over 7 bases. This CDR3 region has 16 residues. Germline CDR1 reads SGHTA; CDR2 reads FQGNSA. V lost 3 bases, J lost 0 bases, and 7 bases stayed unmatched. Written as DNA, the CDR3 is TGTGCCAGCAGCTTTTTACAGGGGTTAATGAACACTGAAGCTTTCTTT. It encodes CASSFLQGLMNTEAFF.

This clone has a single count. The genes are TRBV7-9 and TRBJ2-7, with TRBD1 matching over 8 bases. Germline V gene data show CDR1 as SEHNR and CDR2 as FQNEAQ (reference sequence). V lost 5 bases and J lost 0; bases outside the gene matches: 6. This CDR3 is 15 amino acids long. CDR3 nucleotide sequence: TGTGCCAGCAGCGGGGACAGGCGAAGCTCCTACGAGCAGTACTTC. The encoded protein is CASSGDRRSSYEQYF. The complete variable domain, with remaining parts taken from reference TRBV7-9 and TRBJ2-7, reads DTGVSQNPRHKITKRGQNVTFRCDPISEHNRLYWYRQTLGQGPEFLTYFQNEAQLEKSRLLSDRFSAERPKGSFSTLEIQRTEQGDSAMYLCASSGDRRSSYEQYFGPGTRLTVT.

The CDR3 region is CASSLGSGTGDGYTF. In DNA, the CDR3 is TGCGCCAGCAGCTTGGGCTCCGGGACGGGAGATGGCTACACCTTC. This chain uses TRBV5-1 with TRBJ1-2, with TRBD1 as a possible D gene (5 bases). The CDR3 sequence is 15 residues long. With 0 bases removed from V and 6 bases from J, the gap between germline ends came to 15 bases. CDR1 is SGHRS and CDR2 is YFSETQ in the germline V gene.

This clone was detected once. The chain is built from TRBV11-2 and TRBJ1-2, with D perhaps TRBD1 (5 bases). V was trimmed by 0 bases and J by 4 bases, leaving 15 bases between them. This CDR3 region has 16 residues. CDR1 and CDR2 from the germline V gene are SGHAT and FQNNGV. CDR3 region: CASSLEGVHSFYGYTF. The CDR3 DNA reads as TGTGCCAGCAGCTTAGAAGGGGTCCACTCTTTCTATGGCTACACCTTC.

The chain uses TRBV15 and TRBJ1-2, with a possible D match to TRBD1 (6 bases). Germline V gives CDR1 LNHNV, CDR2 YYDKDF (reference sequence). The CDR3 is 13 amino acids. Trimming took off 1 base at V and 6 bases at J, with 9 bases between the two ends. The CDR3 DNA reads as TGTGCCACCAGCAGAGTGGGGGGCGATGGCTACACCTTC. Translation: CATSRVGGDGYTF.

The chain employs TRBV4-1 and TRBJ2-5, with a possible D match to TRBD2 (6 bases). CDR3 length: 13 residues. Trimming removed 3 bases at V and 7 bases at J, with 12 bases between. Germline V gene lookup returns CDR1 MGHRA and CDR2 YSYEKL. CDR3 nucleotide sequence: TGCGCCAGCAGCCAGACTCTGGAGGGGACCCAGTACTTC. Protein product: CASSQTLEGTQYF.

In its sample, this clone was seen once. This rearrangement joins TRBV28 to TRBJ1-4, with TRBD1 matching 9 bases. The CDR3 is made up of 16 amino acids. V shed 1 base and J 10 bases; nucleotides not matched to a gene: 10. Per germline, CDR1 MDHEN and CDR2 SYDVKM. The CDR3 here is CASSLSPGQGWRKLFF. CDR3 DNA: TGTGCCAGCAGTTTATCCCCGGGACAGGGTTGGCGAAAACTGTTTTTT.

The V gene is TRBV6-5, the J gene TRBJ2-3; 9 nucleotides line up with TRBD1. Trimming removed 6 bases from V and 4 bases from J; junction bases left unmatched: 2. The CDR3 has 13 amino acids. Germline assignment: CDR1 MNHEY and CDR2 SVGAGI. The CDR3 DNA follows: TGTGCCAGCAGCCGGGACAGGGCAGATACGCAGTATTTT. Translated: CASSRDRADTQYF.

The V and J genes are TRBV11-1 and TRBJ2-7; TRBD2 agrees at 8 bases. This CDR3 is 14 amino acids long. The junction had 2 bases not matched to a gene; V was cut back by 4 bases and J by 0 bases. Germline assignment: CDR1 SGHAT and CDR2 FQDESV (reference sequence). CDR3 in DNA: TGTGCCAGCAGCTCCGGACTAGCCTCCTACGAGCAGTACTTC. This sequence encodes CASSSGLASYEQYF.

This chain uses TRBV6-9 with TRBJ1-3, with a possible D match to TRBD1 (6 bases). Germline values: CDR1 MNHGY, CDR2 SVAAGI. The germline V and J ends were trimmed by 11 bases and 0 bases, with 17 bases remaining between them. This CDR3 region has 15 residues. The CDR3 protein is CAACNGGLSGNTIYF. CDR3 bases: TGTGCCGCCTGCAATGGGGGGCTCTCTGGAAACACCATATATTTT.